This T cell receptor beta chain derives from a study of cytomegalovirus exposure and HLA in healthy donors. Points from the study as a whole: While the bulk of TCR sequences proved rare, some public TCRs turned up in many donors. What was likely a sequencing artifact was a cluster of highly shared sequence variants. The study flagged around 150 TCR beta chains as cytomegalovirus-associated.

The junction had 7 bases not matched to a gene; V was cut back by 0 bases and J by 5 bases. Looked up from germline, CDR1 is MRHNA and CDR2 is SNTAGT. The CDR3 length is 17 residues. With regard to this clone: Its cognate antigen is unknown.

PCR amplification relied on 60 Vbeta primers (plus 13 Jbeta primers). In the source study's methods: As a later analysis found, there were 70 million to 100 million unique TCR beta chains, of which around 10 million were shared. Produced via immunoSEQ multiplex PCR; TCRdb's table is partial and in-frame only. D and trimming come from the DNA, and the V and J calls and clone size come from that table. This table holds about 88,000 clones, roughly 63% found once. This clonotype was obtained from a man aged 50 or older in good health and CMV-seronegative. The sequenced sample consisted of PBMCs. J is TRBJ2-5 and V is TRBV6-4; the match to TRBD2 covers 12 bases. CDR3 nucleotide sequence: TGTGCCAGCAGTGACTCAACTAGCGGGGGGCCCATGGAGACCCAGTACTTC. Translated: CASSDSTSGGPMETQYF.